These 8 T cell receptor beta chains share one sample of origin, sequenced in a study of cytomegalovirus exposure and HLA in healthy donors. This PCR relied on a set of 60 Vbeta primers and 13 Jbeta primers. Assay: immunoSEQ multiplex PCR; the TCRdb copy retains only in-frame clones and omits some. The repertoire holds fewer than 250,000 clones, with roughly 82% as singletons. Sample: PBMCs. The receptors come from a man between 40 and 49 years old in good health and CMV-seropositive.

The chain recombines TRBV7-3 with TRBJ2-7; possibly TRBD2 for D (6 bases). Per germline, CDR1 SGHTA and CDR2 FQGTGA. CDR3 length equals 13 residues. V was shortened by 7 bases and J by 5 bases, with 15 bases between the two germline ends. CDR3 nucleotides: TGTGCCAGCACCGTAGCTAGCGCCAACGAGCAGTACGTC. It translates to CASTVASANEQYV.

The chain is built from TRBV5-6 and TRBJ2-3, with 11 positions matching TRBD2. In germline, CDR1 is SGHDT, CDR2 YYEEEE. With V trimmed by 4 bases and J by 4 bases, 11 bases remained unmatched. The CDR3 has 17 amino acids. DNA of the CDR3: TGTGCCAGCAGCCGTACCAATCTAGCGGGAGGACCAGATACGCAGTATTTT. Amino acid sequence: CASSRTNLAGGPDTQYF.

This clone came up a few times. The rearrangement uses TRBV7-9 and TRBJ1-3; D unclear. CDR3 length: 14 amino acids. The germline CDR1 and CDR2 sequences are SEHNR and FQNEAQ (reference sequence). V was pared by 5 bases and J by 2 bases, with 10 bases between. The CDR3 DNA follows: TGTGCCAGCAGCCCCTCAGAAGCTGGAAACACCATATATTTT. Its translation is CASSPSEAGNTIYF. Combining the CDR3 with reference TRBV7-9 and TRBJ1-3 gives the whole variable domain DTGVSQNPRHKITKRGQNVTFRCDPISEHNRLYWYRQTLGQGPEFLTYFQNEAQLEKSRLLSDRFSAERPKGSFSTLEIQRTEQGDSAMYLCASSPSEAGNTIYFGEGSWLTVV.

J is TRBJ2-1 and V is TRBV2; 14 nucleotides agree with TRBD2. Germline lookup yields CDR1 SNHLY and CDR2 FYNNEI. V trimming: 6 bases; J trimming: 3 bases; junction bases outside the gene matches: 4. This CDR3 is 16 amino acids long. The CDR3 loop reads CASRGLAGGLYNEQFF. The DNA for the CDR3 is TGTGCCAGCAGAGGACTAGCGGGAGGCCTCTACAATGAGCAGTTCTTC.

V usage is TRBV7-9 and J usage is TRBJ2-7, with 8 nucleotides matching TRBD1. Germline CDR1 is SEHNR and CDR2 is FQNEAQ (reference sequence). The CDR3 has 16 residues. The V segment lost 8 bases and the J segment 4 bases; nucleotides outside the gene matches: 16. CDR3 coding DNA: TGTGCCAGCCTCGGCGTTGGGCCAGGGGGCTGGTACGAGCAGTACTTC. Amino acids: CASLGVGPGGWYEQYF. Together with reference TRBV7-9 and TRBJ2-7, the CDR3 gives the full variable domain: DTGVSQNPRHKITKRGQNVTFRCDPISEHNRLYWYRQTLGQGPEFLTYFQNEAQLEKSRLLSDRFSAERPKGSFSTLEIQRTEQGDSAMYLCASLGVGPGGWYEQYFGPGTRLTVT.

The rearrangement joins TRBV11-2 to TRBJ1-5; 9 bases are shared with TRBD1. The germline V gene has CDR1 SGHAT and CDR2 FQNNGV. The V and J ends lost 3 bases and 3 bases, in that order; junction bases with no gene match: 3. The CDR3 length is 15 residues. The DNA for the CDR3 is TGTGCCAGCAGCTTCAACAGGGGGCACAATCAGCCCCAGCATTTT. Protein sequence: CASSFNRGHNQPQHF.

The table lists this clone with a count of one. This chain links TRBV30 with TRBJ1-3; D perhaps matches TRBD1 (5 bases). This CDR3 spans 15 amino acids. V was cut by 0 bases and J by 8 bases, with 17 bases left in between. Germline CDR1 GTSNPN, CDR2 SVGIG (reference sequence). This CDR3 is CAWSVGDINSDTIYF. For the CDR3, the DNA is TGTGCCTGGAGTGTAGGGGATATCAATTCGGACACCATATATTTT.

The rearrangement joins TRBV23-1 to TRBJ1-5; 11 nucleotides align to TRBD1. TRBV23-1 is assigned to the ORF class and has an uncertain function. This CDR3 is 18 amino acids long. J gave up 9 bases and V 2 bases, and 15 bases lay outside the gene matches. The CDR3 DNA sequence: TGCGCCAGCAGTCAAGGGGGCCGGGACAGGGGGGTTTTAGGGCCCCAGCATTTT. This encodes CASSQGGRDRGVLGPQHF.